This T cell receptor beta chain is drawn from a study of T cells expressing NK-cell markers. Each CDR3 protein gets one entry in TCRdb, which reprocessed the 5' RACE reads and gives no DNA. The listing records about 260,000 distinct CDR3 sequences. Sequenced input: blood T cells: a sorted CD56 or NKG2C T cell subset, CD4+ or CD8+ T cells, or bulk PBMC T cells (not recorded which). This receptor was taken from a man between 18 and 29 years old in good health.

CDR3 loop: CSAPIPGADTQYF. The rearrangement joins TRBV20-1 to TRBJ2-3; the TCRdb call, TRBD1, lacks DNA for checking. Germline CDR1 reads DFQATT; CDR2 reads SNEGSKA (reference sequence). This CDR3 has 13 amino acids.